The clone carrying this T cell receptor beta chain was recorded many times. Its target is unknown. The data stem from a study of T cells after yellow fever vaccination. The V segment lost 3 bases and the J segment 4 bases; nucleotides outside the gene matches: 8. The germline V gene has CDR1 SGDLS and CDR2 YYNGEE. The CDR3 consists of 16 residues. Using its own MiXCR run on the 5' RACE reads, TCRdb lists one record per CDR3 protein. The repertoire consists of around 100,000 distinct CDR3 sequences, with 8% to 9.5% occurring once and the leading ten covering roughly 25%. Study results and limitations: Booster sampling recovered most clones from primary vaccination (96% CD4, approximately 88% CD8).

This TCR was sampled from a man aged 25 to 45 who received the YFV17D yellow fever vaccine. This chain joins TRBV9 and TRBJ2-2, with 8 bases lining up with TRBD1. The sequencing here drew on CD8+ T cells sorted from PBMCs, taken 45 days after the yellow fever booster vaccination. The CDR3 loop reads CASSAGGTGGTGELFF. CDR3 bases: TGTGCCAGCAGCGCCGGAGGGACAGGTGGCACCGGGGAGCTGTTTTTT. Full variable domain (missing parts from reference TRBV9 and TRBJ2-2): DSGVTQTPKHLITATGQRVTLRCSPRSGDLSVYWYQQSLDQGLQFLIQYYNGEERAKGNILERFSAQQFPDLHSELNLSSLELGDSALYFCASSAGGTGGTGELFFGEGSRLTVL.